The 26 T cell receptor beta chains below were found in one sample sequenced in a study of cytomegalovirus exposure and HLA in healthy donors. The primer mix had 60 Vbeta and 13 Jbeta primers. Produced via immunoSEQ multiplex PCR; TCRdb's table is partial and in-frame only. The sample has over 55,000 clones. The material sequenced was PBMCs. These receptors were obtained from a male donor in good health and CMV-seronegative.

V gene TRBV27 combines with J gene TRBJ1-2; the D gene is possibly TRBD1 (5 bases). The CDR3 contains 13 residues. V lost 6 bases to trimming and J lost 8 bases, with 16 bases between them. Germline values: CDR1 MNHEY, CDR2 SMNVEV (reference sequence). CDR3 loop: CASSLSRKGGYTF. DNA for the CDR3: TGTGCCAGCAGCCTCTCGAGGAAGGGGGGCTACACCTTC.

V and J are TRBV29-1 and TRBJ2-5; TRBD1 matches 10 bases. This CDR3 region has 13 residues. Per the germline V gene, CDR1 is SQVTM and CDR2 is ANQGSEA. This CDR3 reads CSDRDRGMETQYF. CDR3 DNA: TGCAGTGACCGGGACAGGGGAATGGAGACCCAGTACTTC.

V and J are TRBV7-2 and TRBJ2-1, with 13 nucleotides matching TRBD2. Germline trimming cut 10 bases from V and 5 bases from J; bases unmatched to any gene: 11. CDR3 size: 16 residues. Germline CDR1 and CDR2: SGHTA and FQGNSA. The CDR3 loop is CATGARGLAGDNEQFF. The CDR3 bases are TGTGCCACTGGGGCCAGAGGACTAGCGGGAGACAATGAGCAGTTCTTC.

The V gene is TRBV10-3, the J gene TRBJ2-3; 8 bases map to TRBD2. Germline CDR1 reads ENHRY; CDR2 reads SYGVKD. V dropped 6 bases and J dropped 11; count of bases not matched to a gene: 16. This CDR3 comprises 15 residues. As DNA, the CDR3 is TGTGCCATCAGACCGGGACTAGAACCGGCGGGTGAGCAGTATTTT. Amino acid sequence: CAIRPGLEPAGEQYF.

The chain carries TRBV30 and TRBJ1-1; D remains ambiguous. Germline CDR1 GTSNPN, CDR2 SVGIG (reference sequence). The V and J ends lost 6 bases and 4 bases respectively, with 9 bases between them. This CDR3 comprises 11 residues. Here the CDR3 reads CACVGGTEAFF. The CDR3 bases are TGTGCCTGTGTGGGAGGCACTGAAGCTTTCTTT.

J is TRBJ2-1 and V is TRBV18; 8 nucleotides match TRBD1. The CDR3 consists of 15 residues. Germline V gene sequence: CDR1 KGHSH, CDR2 LQKENI. Losses at the gene ends were 3 bases for V and 4 bases for J; bases not matched to a gene: 5. The CDR3 coding sequence is TGTGCCAGCTCACCTACGGGACAGGCGTACAATGAGCAGTTCTTC. Its protein product is CASSPTGQAYNEQFF.

The genes are TRBV6-1 and TRBJ2-7; the match to TRBD1 covers 8 bases. Trimming at V came to 1 base and at J to 2 bases, leaving 4 bases not matched to a gene. The CDR3 extends over 15 amino acids. The germline CDR1 and CDR2 sequences are MNHNS and SASEGT. CDR3 in DNA: TGTGCCAGCAGTGAAGGTGGGACAGGCGCCTACGAGCAGTACTTC. As protein: CASSEGGTGAYEQYF.

The chain has TRBV6-5 and TRBJ1-2, with D perhaps matching TRBD1 (6 bases). This CDR3 region has 12 residues. The germline CDR1 and CDR2 sequences are MNHEY and SVGAGI. V dropped 10 bases and J dropped 7 bases, with 16 bases sitting between them. CDR3 sequence (DNA): TGTGCCATCAAAACCGGGACAATTGGCTACACCTTC. It specifies CAIKTGTIGYTF.

The chain has TRBV7-2 and TRBJ2-7, with 8 nucleotides matching TRBD2. Per germline, CDR1 SGHTA and CDR2 FQGNSA. J lost 3 bases, V lost 1 base, and 2 bases had no gene match. The CDR3 is made up of 14 amino acids. The CDR3 DNA sequence: TGTGCCAGCAGCTTAGACGGGGGGGTCTACGAGCAGTACTTC. Protein sequence: CASSLDGGVYEQYF.

Concerning this clone: Germline is not matched at one junction end, which may reflect a read error. The chain couples TRBV28 to TRBJ1-6; 10 bases match TRBD1. This CDR3 spans 16 amino acids. The germline gives CDR1 MDHEN, CDR2 SYDVKM. The CDR3 loop reads CASRDRGDSYNSPLHF. The CDR3 nucleotides are TGTGCCAGCAGGGACAGGGGGGATTCCTATAATTCACCCCTACACTTT.

The chain carries TRBV7-9 and TRBJ2-1; TRBD1 aligns across 9 bases. The CDR3 is 14 residues long. Germline V gene data show CDR1 as SEHNR and CDR2 as FQNEAQ (reference sequence). J gave up 9 bases and V 3 bases, and 6 bases lay outside the gene matches. CDR3 amino acids: CASSLGTGTAEQFF. CDR3 in DNA: TGTGCCAGCAGCTTGGGGACAGGGACGGCTGAGCAGTTCTTC.

The CDR3 nucleotides read TGTGCCAGCAGCTCCACCGGGACAGGGACGGGTGAGCAGTTCTTC. The encoded protein is CASSSTGTGTGEQFF. J is TRBJ2-1 and V is TRBV5-8, with 9 bases that match TRBD1. The CDR3 spans 15 residues. The V gene's germline CDR1 is SGHTS and CDR2 YDEGEE. J gave up 9 bases and V 3 bases, and 10 bases lay outside the gene matches.

This chain connects TRBV6-5 to TRBJ2-5; D might be TRBD2 (5 bases). Looked up from germline, CDR1 is MNHEY and CDR2 is SVGAGI. The CDR3 is made up of 14 amino acids. Trimming shortened V by 2 bases and J by 5 bases, and 12 bases separated the two germline ends. The CDR3 sequence: CASSYVGVGETQYF. CDR3 DNA: TGTGCCAGCAGTTACGTCGGGGTAGGGGAGACCCAGTACTTC.

This chain connects TRBV21-1 to TRBJ2-7; whether TRBD1, the table's D call, matches the DNA was not checked. TRBV21-1 is noted as a pseudogene. CDR3 length equals 14 residues. The CDR3 protein is CASSKDPAAYEQYF. The CDR3 nucleotides read TGTGCCAGCAGCAAAGACCCTGCAGCCTACGAGCAGTACTTC.

The gene calls are TRBV7-2 and TRBJ1-1; 8 nucleotides line up with TRBD1. Per germline, CDR1 SGHTA and CDR2 FQGNSA. The CDR3 is 14 residues long. V shed 5 bases and J 6 bases; nucleotides not matched to a gene: 8. This chain's CDR3 is CASSDRGPRSEAFF. The CDR3 DNA follows: TGTGCCAGCAGCGACAGGGGCCCCCGATCTGAAGCTTTCTTT.

The V call is TRBV19, the J call TRBJ2-3, with D possibly TRBD1 on 5 matching bases. CDR1 is LNHDA and CDR2 is SQIVND in the germline V gene (reference sequence). V gave up 3 bases and J gave up 2 bases, with 12 bases separating them. The CDR3 extends over 15 amino acids. DNA for the CDR3: TGTGCCAGTAGTATGACAGCAAGCTTCACAGATACGCAGTATTTT. Translating gives CASSMTASFTDTQYF.

The V gene is TRBV7-2, the J gene TRBJ2-3; D is possibly TRBD2 (6 bases). V lost 1 base, J lost 6 bases, and 14 bases lay in between. This CDR3 has 15 amino acids. The germline V gene encodes CDR1 SGHTA and CDR2 FQGNSA. CDR3 sequence (DNA): TGTGCCAGCAGCTTAGGAGTCCCGGGGGTGGATACGCAGTATTTT. Protein product: CASSLGVPGVDTQYF.

The chain joins TRBV7-9 to TRBJ2-7, with D perhaps TRBD2 (5 bases). Trimming took 2 bases from V and 2 from J, leaving 7 bases between them. Germline V gene sequence: CDR1 SEHNR, CDR2 FQNEAQ (reference sequence). This CDR3 comprises 13 residues. The DNA for the CDR3 is TGTGCCAGCAGCTTACGGGAAGCCTACGAGCAGTACTTC. It yields the protein CASSLREAYEQYF. The complete variable domain, with remaining parts taken from reference TRBV7-9 and TRBJ2-7, reads DTGVSQNPRHKITKRGQNVTFRCDPISEHNRLYWYRQTLGQGPEFLTYFQNEAQLEKSRLLSDRFSAERPKGSFSTLEIQRTEQGDSAMYLCASSLREAYEQYFGPGTRLTVT.

V gene TRBV7-2 combines with J gene TRBJ2-1; perhaps TRBD1 as D (5 bases). Looked up from germline, CDR1 is SGHTA and CDR2 is FQGNSA. The germline V and J ends were trimmed by 5 bases and 11 bases, with 13 bases remaining between them. This CDR3 is built from 12 residues. CDR3 sequence reads: CASSPRTLKQFF. CDR3 coding DNA: TGTGCCAGCAGCCCACGGACACTAAAGCAGTTCTTC. The whole variable domain, filled in from reference TRBV7-2 and TRBJ2-1, reads GAGVSQSPSNKVTEKGKDVELRCDPISGHTALYWYRQSLGQGLEFLIYFQGNSAPDKSGLPSDRFSAERTGGSVSTLTIQRTQQEDSAVYLCASSPRTLKQFFGPGTRLTVL.

This sequence joins TRBV5-6 and TRBJ2-3; 9 bases fit TRBD2. This CDR3 spans 16 amino acids. CDR1 SGHDT and CDR2 YYEEEE come from the germline V gene. After removal of 4 bases from V and 2 bases from J, the junction contained 8 bases not matched to a gene. The CDR3, as DNA: TGTGCCAGCAGCCTCGGGATAGCGGGGGACACAGATACGCAGTATTTT. It yields the protein CASSLGIAGDTDTQYF.

CDR3 protein: CASSPPIGSGFPYEQYF. For the CDR3, the DNA is TGTGCCAGCTCACCACCGATCGGGTCTGGCTTTCCCTACGAGCAGTACTTC. V usage is TRBV18 and J usage is TRBJ2-7; D is ambiguous. Germline CDR1 KGHSH, CDR2 LQKENI. CDR3 length equals 17 residues. V was pared by 0 bases and J by 2 bases, with 17 bases between.

V is TRBV11-2 and J is TRBJ1-1; D is uncertain. Trimming shortened V by 3 bases and J by 5 bases, and 16 bases separated the two germline ends. The CDR3 length is 15 residues. CDR1 and CDR2 (germline): SGHAT, FQNNGV. CDR3 sequence reads: CASSFEQRPRTEAFF. CDR3 in DNA: TGTGCCAGCAGCTTTGAACAGCGGCCGCGGACTGAAGCTTTCTTT.

V and J are TRBV6-6 and TRBJ2-3; tentative D call: TRBD2 (6 bases). This CDR3 is built from 14 residues. Deletions cut 5 bases from V and 2 bases from J, with 11 bases between. Germline V gene lookup returns CDR1 MNHNY and CDR2 SVGAGI (reference sequence). CDR3 protein: CASSRDSSTDTQYF. The CDR3 nucleotides are TGTGCCAGCAGTCGGGACTCCTCCACAGATACGCAGTATTTT.

The CDR3 loop reads CASRPSGGTEAFF. CDR3 sequence (DNA): TGTGCCAGCAGACCTTCAGGGGGAACTGAAGCTTTCTTT. This chain uses TRBV27 with TRBJ1-1; 7 nucleotides align to TRBD1. The CDR3 is made up of 13 amino acids. CDR1 is MNHEY, CDR2 SMNVEV, per germline (reference sequence). V gave up 6 bases and J gave up 5 bases; unmatched junction bases: 6.

The chain recombines TRBV27 with TRBJ1-6; the D gene is possibly TRBD1 (5 bases). The length of the CDR3 is 14 residues. V lost 8 bases, J lost 9 bases, and 17 bases lay in between. CDR1 is MNHEY and CDR2 is SMNVEV in the germline V gene (reference sequence). CDR3 loop: CASRPTGGSSPLHF. In nucleotides, the CDR3 is TGTGCCAGCCGACCTACCGGGGGGAGTTCACCCCTCCACTTT.

V is TRBV19 and J is TRBJ2-5; tentatively, D is TRBD1 (6 bases). Per the germline V gene, CDR1 is LNHDA and CDR2 is SQIVND (reference sequence). Between the trimmed V and J ends, which lost 3 bases and 5 bases, there was a span of 16 bases. There are 15 residues in the CDR3. The CDR3 nucleotides read TGTGCCAGTAGTATGGGGGCCACAGGGTTCGAGACCCAGTACTTC. It yields the protein CASSMGATGFETQYF.